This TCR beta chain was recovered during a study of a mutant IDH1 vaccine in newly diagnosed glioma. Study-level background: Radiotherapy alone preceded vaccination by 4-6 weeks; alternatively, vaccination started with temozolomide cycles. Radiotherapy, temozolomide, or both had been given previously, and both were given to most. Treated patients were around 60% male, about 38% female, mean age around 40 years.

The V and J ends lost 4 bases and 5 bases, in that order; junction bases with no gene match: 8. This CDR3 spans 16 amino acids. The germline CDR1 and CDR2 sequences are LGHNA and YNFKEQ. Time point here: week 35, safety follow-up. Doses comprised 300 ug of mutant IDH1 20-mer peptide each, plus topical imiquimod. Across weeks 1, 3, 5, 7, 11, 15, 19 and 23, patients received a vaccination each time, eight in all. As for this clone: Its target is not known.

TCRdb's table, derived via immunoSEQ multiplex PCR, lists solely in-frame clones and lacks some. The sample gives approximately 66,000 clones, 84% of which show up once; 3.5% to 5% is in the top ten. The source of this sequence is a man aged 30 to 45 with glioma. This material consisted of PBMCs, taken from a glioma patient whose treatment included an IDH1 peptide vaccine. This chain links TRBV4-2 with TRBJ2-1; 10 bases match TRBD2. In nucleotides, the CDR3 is TGTGCCAGCAGCCGACCTCGGCTAGCGGGGGACAATGAGCAGTTCTTC. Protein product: CASSRPRLAGDNEQFF.